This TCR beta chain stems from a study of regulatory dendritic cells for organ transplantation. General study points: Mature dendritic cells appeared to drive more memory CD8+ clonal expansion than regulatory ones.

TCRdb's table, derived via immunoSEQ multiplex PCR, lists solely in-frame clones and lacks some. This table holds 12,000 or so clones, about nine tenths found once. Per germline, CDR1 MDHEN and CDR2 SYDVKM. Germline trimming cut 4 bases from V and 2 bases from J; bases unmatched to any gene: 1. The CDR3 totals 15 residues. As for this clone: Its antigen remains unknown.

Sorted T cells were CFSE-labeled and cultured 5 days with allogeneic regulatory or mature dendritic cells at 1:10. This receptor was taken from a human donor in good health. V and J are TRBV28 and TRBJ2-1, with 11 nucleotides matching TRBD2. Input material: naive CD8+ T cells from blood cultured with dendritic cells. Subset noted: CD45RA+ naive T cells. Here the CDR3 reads CASSWGLAAYNEQFF. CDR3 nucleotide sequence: TGTGCCAGCAGTTGGGGACTAGCGGCCTACAATGAGCAGTTCTTC.